This T cell receptor (beta chain) was sequenced in a study of cytomegalovirus exposure and HLA in healthy donors. About this clone: Its specificity is not known.

Study-wide results and limits: The classifier reportedly diagnosed cytomegalovirus status with high sensitivity and specificity. The tendency of first-cohort TCR clusters to co-occur in the 120 or so validation repertoires was the finding of a later analysis. Cytomegalovirus association was listed for about 180 TCR beta chains. Rarity held for most TCR sequences, but there were some public TCRs that occurred in many donors.

The table came from immunoSEQ multiplex PCR; TCRdb's copy has only in-frame clones and leaves some out. This table has about 71,000 clones, roughly 94% appearing once. CDR1 is KGHSH, CDR2 LQKENI, per germline. This CDR3 spans 16 amino acids. Trimming left V 3 bases short and J 6 bases short, with 20 bases between. Sequencing was performed on PBMCs. The receptor's source is a man between 18 and 29 years old in good health and CMV-seropositive. This sequence joins TRBV18 and TRBJ1-2; D unresolved. CDR3 sequence (DNA): TGTGCCAGCTCACCCGGGGAGGCTCGTTTTGGGAATGGCTACACCTTC. Residues: CASSPGEARFGNGYTF.